A single sample gave rise to the 18 T cell receptor beta chains below, sequenced in a study of neoadjuvant nivolumab and ipilimumab in lung cancer. The method was immunoSEQ multiplex PCR; TCRdb's version includes in-frame clones alone and lacks a portion of them. Among 25,000 to 35,000 clones, roughly nine tenths were seen once, and the ten largest hold approximately 2.2%. The sample here was peripheral blood, taken after neoadjuvant nivolumab, alone or with ipilimumab, at or shortly before surgery. These receptors were collected from an adult with non-small cell lung cancer.

The genes are TRBV4-1 and TRBJ2-3, with D tentatively TRBD2 (5 bases). The CDR3 has 17 amino acids. Per germline, CDR1 MGHRA and CDR2 YSYEKL. Trimming took off 4 bases at V and 2 bases at J, with 19 bases between the two ends. CDR3 DNA: TGCGCCAGCAGCCCCGCACAAACGGGGTCCGACACAGATACGCAGTATTTT. This translates into CASSPAQTGSDTDTQYF.

There are a few counts of this clone. The chain has TRBV6-1 and TRBJ2-5; TRBD1 or TRBD2 may be the D gene (6 bases each). This CDR3 comprises 14 residues. Germline V gene sequence: CDR1 MNHNS, CDR2 SASEGT. The V end was cut by 4 bases, the J end by 4 bases, with 13 bases between. CDR3 residues: CASSAGGLRETQYF. CDR3 sequence (DNA): TGTGCCAGCAGTGCTGGGGGGCTGCGAGAGACCCAGTACTTC.

This clone has just one count. V gene TRBV12-5 combines with J gene TRBJ2-7; D possibly corresponds to TRBD1 (6 bases). The CDR3 has 13 amino acids. V dropped 4 bases and J dropped 3 bases, with 10 bases sitting between them. Germline values: CDR1 LGHNT, CDR2 FRNRAP. CDR3 in DNA: TGTGCTAGTGGTTCGGGACAAGACTACGAGCAGTACTTC. Translation: CASGSGQDYEQYF.

V usage is TRBV28 and J usage is TRBJ2-3; D remains ambiguous. CDR1 is MDHEN and CDR2 is SYDVKM in the germline V gene. The V end lost 7 bases, the J end lost 4 bases, and 12 bases lay between the germline ends. The CDR3 runs to 13 residues. CDR3 sequence reads: CASNAPTADTQYF. CDR3 sequence (DNA): TGTGCCAGCAATGCCCCGACGGCAGATACGCAGTATTTT.

The rearrangement uses TRBV5-1 and TRBJ2-1; 8 bases map to TRBD2. Germline CDR1 reads SGHRS; CDR2 reads YFSETQ. This CDR3 has 15 amino acids. Trimming cost V 5 bases and J 8 bases; bases outside gene matches: 12. CDR3 DNA sequence: TGCGCCAGCAGTCCCACCGGGACTAGTGGCTATGAGCAGTTCTTC. Translating gives CASSPTGTSGYEQFF.

The chain has TRBV2 and TRBJ1-1; maybe TRBD1 (5 bases). CDR1 is SNHLY, CDR2 FYNNEI, per germline. Trimming pared 8 bases from V and 1 base from J, leaving 11 bases between. The CDR3 spans 13 residues. The CDR3 reads CASGAEPNTEAFF. CDR3 sequence (DNA): TGTGCCAGCGGGGCAGAGCCGAACACTGAAGCTTTCTTT.

The chain links TRBV7-9 to TRBJ1-2, with D maybe TRBD1 (6 bases). The CDR3 extends over 17 amino acids. Germline V gives CDR1 SEHNR, CDR2 FQNEAQ (reference sequence). V shed 0 bases and J shed 2 bases, with 16 bases lying between them. CDR3 sequence: CASSLANGQRANYGYTF. The CDR3 DNA is TGTGCCAGCAGCTTAGCGAACGGACAGCGGGCGAACTATGGCTACACCTTC.

This chain uses TRBV1 with TRBJ2-7; the table's D call, TRBD2, was not checked against the DNA. TRBV1 is a listed pseudogene. This CDR3 region has 15 residues. CDR3 protein: CTSSPWSSGYYEQYF. Written as DNA, the CDR3 is TGCACCAGCAGCCCGTGGTCTAGCGGTTACTACGAGCAGTACTTC.

The chain uses TRBV6-1 and TRBJ2-7; 14 bases line up with TRBD2. Germline CDR1 MNHNS, CDR2 SASEGT. The CDR3 consists of 17 residues. V was clipped by 4 bases and J by 6 bases; unmatched bases: 11. The CDR3 region is CASSGDRGLAGALEQYF. The CDR3 DNA follows: TGTGCCAGCAGTGGCGACCGGGGACTAGCGGGAGCTCTCGAGCAGTACTTC.

This clone was seen once. V gene TRBV7-3 combines with J gene TRBJ2-1; D is perhaps TRBD2 (5 bases). With 4 bases removed from V and 10 bases from J, the gap between germline ends came to 17 bases. CDR1 and CDR2 (germline): SGHTA, FQGTGA. This CDR3 has 14 amino acids. CDR3 sequence reads: CASSSFGGLEEQFF. CDR3 DNA: TGTGCCAGCAGCTCCTTCGGCGGGCTTGAGGAGCAGTTCTTC.

The chain recombines TRBV5-5 with TRBJ2-5; maybe TRBD1 (6 bases). The CDR3 extends over 16 amino acids. Per germline, CDR1 SGHKS and CDR2 YYEKEE (reference sequence). Trimming stripped 5 bases from V and 1 base from J, with 18 bases between. This CDR3 reads CASSESPGVRQETQYF. CDR3 coding DNA: TGTGCCAGCAGTGAGAGCCCAGGGGTCCGCCAAGAGACCCAGTACTTC.

The rearrangement uses TRBV27 and TRBJ1-5; TRBD1 matches at 10 bases. Germline-derived CDR1 and CDR2 are MNHEY and SMNVEV (reference sequence). Trimming cost V 6 bases and J 6 bases; bases outside gene matches: 5. This CDR3 region has 14 residues. The chain's CDR3 is CASRQTGGGQPQHF. The DNA of the CDR3 is TGTGCCAGCAGGCAGACAGGGGGCGGTCAGCCCCAGCATTTT.

This clone was observed once. V usage is TRBV5-6 and J usage is TRBJ2-7; 7 bases line up with TRBD1. The CDR3 covers 14 residues. Germline lookup yields CDR1 SGHDT and CDR2 YYEEEE. The junction had 12 bases not matched to a gene; V was cut back by 4 bases and J by 8 bases. The CDR3: CASSRGWDSSQQYF. The CDR3 nucleotides are TGTGCCAGCAGCCGAGGCTGGGACAGTTCCCAGCAGTACTTC.

This clone was seen just once. V usage is TRBV5-1 and J usage is TRBJ1-2; a weak D match, TRBD1 (5 bases). This CDR3 spans 16 amino acids. With 0 bases removed from V and 6 bases from J, the gap between germline ends came to 18 bases. Germline V gene lookup returns CDR1 SGHRS and CDR2 YFSETQ. CDR3 sequence reads: CASSLEARALRDGYTF. The CDR3 DNA follows: TGCGCCAGCAGCTTGGAAGCCAGGGCACTAAGGGATGGCTACACCTTC. Full variable domain (missing parts from reference TRBV5-1 and TRBJ1-2): KAGVTQTPRYLIKTRGQQVTLSCSPISGHRSVSWYQQTPGQGLQFLFEYFSETQRNKGNFPGRFSGRQFSNSRSEMNVSTLELGDSALYLCASSLEARALRDGYTFGSGTRLTVV.

The chain combines TRBV7-9 with TRBJ2-1, with TRBD2 identical over 12 bases. CDR3 size: 15 residues. The V gene's germline CDR1 is SEHNR and CDR2 FQNEAQ (reference sequence). Germline trimming cut 6 bases from V and 4 bases from J; bases unmatched to any gene: 4. This chain's CDR3 is CASRSGLAGYNEQFF. The CDR3 DNA follows: TGTGCCAGCAGATCGGGACTAGCGGGTTACAATGAGCAGTTCTTC.

The chain is built from TRBV2 and TRBJ1-2, with a weak D call TRBD1 (6 bases). From germline, CDR1 is SNHLY and CDR2 FYNNEI. The CDR3 covers 13 residues. Between the trimmed V and J ends, which lost 7 bases and 3 bases, there was a span of 12 bases. The CDR3 DNA follows: TGTGCCAGCACTCGGGGGCGCGACTATGGCTACACCTTC. It yields the protein CASTRGRDYGYTF.

The rearrangement links TRBV7-9 to TRBJ1-1; TRBD1 might be the D (6 bases). CDR3 length: 14 residues. V was cut by 11 bases and J by 3 bases, with 19 bases left in between. Germline CDR1 SEHNR, CDR2 FQNEAQ (reference sequence). CDR3 sequence: CAGDTGLQDTEAFF. The CDR3, as DNA: TGTGCCGGGGATACAGGGCTTCAGGACACTGAAGCTTTCTTT.

The chain combines TRBV7-3 with TRBJ1-1, with D uncertain. The CDR3 runs 13 residues. The ends were cut back, 1 base at V and 8 bases at J, with 11 bases in the middle. Germline V lookup: CDR1 SGHTA, CDR2 FQGTGA. The CDR3 sequence is CASSLKRGREAFF. The DNA of the CDR3 is TGTGCCAGCAGCTTAAAACGAGGACGGGAAGCTTTCTTT.